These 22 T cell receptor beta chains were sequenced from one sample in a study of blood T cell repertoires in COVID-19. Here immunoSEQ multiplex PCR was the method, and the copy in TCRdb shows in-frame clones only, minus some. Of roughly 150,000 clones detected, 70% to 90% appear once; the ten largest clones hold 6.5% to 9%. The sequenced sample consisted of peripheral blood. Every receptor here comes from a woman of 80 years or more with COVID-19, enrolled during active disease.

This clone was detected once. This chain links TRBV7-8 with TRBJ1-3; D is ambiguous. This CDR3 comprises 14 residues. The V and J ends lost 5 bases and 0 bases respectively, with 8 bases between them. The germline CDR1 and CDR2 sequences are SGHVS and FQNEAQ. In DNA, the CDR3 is TGTGCCAGCAGCGTCGAGTTCTCTGGAAACACCATATATTTT. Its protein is CASSVEFSGNTIYF. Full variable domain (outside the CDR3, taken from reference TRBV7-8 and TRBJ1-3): GAGVSQSPRYKVAKRGQDVALRCDPISGHVSLFWYQQALGQGPEFLTYFQNEAQLDKSGLPSDRFFAERPEGSVSTLKIQRTQQEDSAVYLCASSVEFSGNTIYFGEGSWLTVV.

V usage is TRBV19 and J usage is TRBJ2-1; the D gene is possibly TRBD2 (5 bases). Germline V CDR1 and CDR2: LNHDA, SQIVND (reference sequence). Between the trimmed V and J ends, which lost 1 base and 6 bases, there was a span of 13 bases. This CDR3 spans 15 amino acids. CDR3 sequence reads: CASSIADYTTNEQFF. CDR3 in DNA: TGTGCCAGTAGTATAGCCGACTATACCACCAATGAGCAGTTCTTC.

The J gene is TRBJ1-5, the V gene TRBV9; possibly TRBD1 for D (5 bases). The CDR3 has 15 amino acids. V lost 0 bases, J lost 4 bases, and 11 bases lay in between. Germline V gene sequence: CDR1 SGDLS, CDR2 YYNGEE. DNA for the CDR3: TGTGCCAGCAGCGTAGGGGGCGCAGGGAATCAGCCCCAGCATTTT. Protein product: CASSVGGAGNQPQHF.

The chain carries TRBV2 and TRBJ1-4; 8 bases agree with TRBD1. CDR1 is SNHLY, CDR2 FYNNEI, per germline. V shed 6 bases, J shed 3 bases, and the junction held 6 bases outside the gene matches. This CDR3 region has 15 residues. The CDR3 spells CASSSQGGPNEKLFF. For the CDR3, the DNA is TGTGCCAGCAGCTCACAGGGGGGGCCTAATGAAAAACTGTTTTTT.

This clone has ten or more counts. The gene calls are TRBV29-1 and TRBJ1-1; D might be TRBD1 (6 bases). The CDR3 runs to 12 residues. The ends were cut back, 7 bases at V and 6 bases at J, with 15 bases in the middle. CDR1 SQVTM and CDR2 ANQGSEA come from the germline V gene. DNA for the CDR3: TGCAGCGCTTACTCAGGGGCCCCTGAAGCTTTCTTT. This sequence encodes CSAYSGAPEAFF.

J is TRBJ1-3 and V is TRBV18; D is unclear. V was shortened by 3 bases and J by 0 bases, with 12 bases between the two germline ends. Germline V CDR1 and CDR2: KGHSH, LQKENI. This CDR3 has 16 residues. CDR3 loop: CASSPIDTSSGNTIYF. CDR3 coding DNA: TGTGCCAGCTCACCCATCGACACAAGCTCTGGAAACACCATATATTTT.

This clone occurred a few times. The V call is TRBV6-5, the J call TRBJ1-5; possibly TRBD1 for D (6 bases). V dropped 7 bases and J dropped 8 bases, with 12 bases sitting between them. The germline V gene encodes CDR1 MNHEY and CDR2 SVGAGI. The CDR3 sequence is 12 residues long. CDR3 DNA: TGTGCCAGCACTACAGGGTTGGAGCCCCAGCATTTT. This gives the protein CASTTGLEPQHF.

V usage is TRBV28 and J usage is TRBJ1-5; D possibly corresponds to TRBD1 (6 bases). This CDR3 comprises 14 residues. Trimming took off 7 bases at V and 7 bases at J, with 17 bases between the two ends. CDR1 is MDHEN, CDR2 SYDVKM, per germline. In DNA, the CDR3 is TGTGCCAGCACCCCGGGGGGGGCACAGCAGCCCCAGCATTTT. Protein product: CASTPGGAQQPQHF.

This CDR3 reads CSVDGGFNGYTF. The CDR3 bases are TGCAGCGTTGACGGAGGGTTTAACGGCTACACCTTC. The chain uses TRBV29-1 and TRBJ1-2; D remains ambiguous. The V gene lost 3 bases and the J gene lost 8 bases, with 13 bases spanning the gap. This CDR3 is 12 amino acids long. Germline V gene lookup returns CDR1 SQVTM and CDR2 ANQGSEA.

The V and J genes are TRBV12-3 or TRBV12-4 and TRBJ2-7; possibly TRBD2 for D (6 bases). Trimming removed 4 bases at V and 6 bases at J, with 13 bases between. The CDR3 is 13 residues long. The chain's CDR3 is CASSSQTGGEQYF. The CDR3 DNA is TGTGCCAGCAGTTCCCAGACCGGGGGCGAGCAGTACTTC.

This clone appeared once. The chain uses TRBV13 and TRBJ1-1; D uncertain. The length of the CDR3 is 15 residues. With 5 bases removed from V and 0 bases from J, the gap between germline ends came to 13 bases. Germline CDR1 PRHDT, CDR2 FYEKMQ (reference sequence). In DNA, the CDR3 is TGTGCCAGCAGCCCCCGGTATGAGTTGAACACTGAAGCTTTCTTT. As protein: CASSPRYELNTEAFF.

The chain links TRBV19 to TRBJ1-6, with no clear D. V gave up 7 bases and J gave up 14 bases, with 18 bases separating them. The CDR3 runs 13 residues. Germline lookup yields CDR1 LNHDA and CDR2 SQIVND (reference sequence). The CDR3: CASTLRGLGALHF. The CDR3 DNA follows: TGTGCCAGTACCCTAAGAGGACTCGGGGCCCTCCACTTT.

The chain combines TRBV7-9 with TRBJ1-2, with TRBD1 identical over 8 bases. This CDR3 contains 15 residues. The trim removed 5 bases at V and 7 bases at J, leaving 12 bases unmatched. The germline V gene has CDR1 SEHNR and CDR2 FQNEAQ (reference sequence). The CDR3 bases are TGTGCCAGCAGCCTCCCTGGGTTGACAGGGGTTGGCTACACCTTC. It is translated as CASSLPGLTGVGYTF.

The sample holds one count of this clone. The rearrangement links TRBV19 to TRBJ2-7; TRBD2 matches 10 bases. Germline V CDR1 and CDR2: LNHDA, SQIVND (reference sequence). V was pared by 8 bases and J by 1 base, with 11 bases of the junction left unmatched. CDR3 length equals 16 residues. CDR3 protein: CASRGLAGESSYEQYF. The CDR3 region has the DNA TGTGCCAGTCGAGGGCTAGCGGGAGAAAGTTCCTACGAGCAGTACTTC. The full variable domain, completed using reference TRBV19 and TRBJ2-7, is DGGITQSPKYLFRKEGQNVTLSCEQNLNHDAMYWYRQDPGQGLRLIYYSQIVNDFQKGDIAEGYSVSREKKESFPLTVTSAQKNPTAFYLCASRGLAGESSYEQYFGPGTRLTVT.

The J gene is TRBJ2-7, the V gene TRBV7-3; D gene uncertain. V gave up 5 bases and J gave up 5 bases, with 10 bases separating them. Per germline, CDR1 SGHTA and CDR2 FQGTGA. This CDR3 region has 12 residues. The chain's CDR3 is CASSLGENEQYF. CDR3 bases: TGTGCCAGCAGCCTAGGCGAAAACGAGCAGTACTTC.

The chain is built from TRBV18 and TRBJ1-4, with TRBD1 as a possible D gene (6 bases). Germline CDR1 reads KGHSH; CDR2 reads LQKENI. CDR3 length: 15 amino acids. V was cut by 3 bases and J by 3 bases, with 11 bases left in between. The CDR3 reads CASSPYRAANEKLFF. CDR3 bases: TGTGCCAGCTCACCCTACAGGGCGGCTAATGAAAAACTGTTTTTT.

The DNA of the CDR3 is TGTGCCAGCAGCTTTCTGAGCGGAAACACAGATACGCAGTATTTT. Protein: CASSFLSGNTDTQYF. This rearrangement joins TRBV7-2 to TRBJ2-3; D perhaps matches TRBD2 (5 bases). The CDR3 loop spans 15 amino acids. CDR1 is SGHTA, CDR2 FQGNSA, per germline. Trimming left V 3 bases short and J 2 bases short, with 12 bases between.

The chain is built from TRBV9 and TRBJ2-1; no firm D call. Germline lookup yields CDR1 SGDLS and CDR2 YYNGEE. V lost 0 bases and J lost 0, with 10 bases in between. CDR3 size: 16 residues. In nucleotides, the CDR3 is TGTGCCAGCAGCGTAGGGGCCCAGCTCTCCTACAATGAGCAGTTCTTC. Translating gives CASSVGAQLSYNEQFF.

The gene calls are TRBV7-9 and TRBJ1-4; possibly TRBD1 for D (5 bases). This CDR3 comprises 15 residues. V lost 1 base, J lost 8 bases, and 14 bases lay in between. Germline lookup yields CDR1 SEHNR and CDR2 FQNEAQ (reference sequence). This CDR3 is CASSLGVAGDEKLFF. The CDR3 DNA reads TGTGCCAGCAGCTTAGGAGTAGCGGGGGACGAAAAACTGTTTTTT. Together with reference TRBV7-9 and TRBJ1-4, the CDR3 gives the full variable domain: DTGVSQNPRHKITKRGQNVTFRCDPISEHNRLYWYRQTLGQGPEFLTYFQNEAQLEKSRLLSDRFSAERPKGSFSTLEIQRTEQGDSAMYLCASSLGVAGDEKLFFGSGTQLSVL.

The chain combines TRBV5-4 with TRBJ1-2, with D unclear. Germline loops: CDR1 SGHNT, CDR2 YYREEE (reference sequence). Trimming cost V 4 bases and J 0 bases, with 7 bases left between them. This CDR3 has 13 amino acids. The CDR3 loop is CASSLTANYGYTF. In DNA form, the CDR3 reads TGTGCCAGCAGCCTTACAGCTAACTATGGCTACACCTTC.

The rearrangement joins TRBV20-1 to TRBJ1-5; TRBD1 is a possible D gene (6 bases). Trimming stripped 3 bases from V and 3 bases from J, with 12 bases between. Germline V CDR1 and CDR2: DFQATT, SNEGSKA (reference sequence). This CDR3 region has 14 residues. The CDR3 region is CSASWDILNQPQHF. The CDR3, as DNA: TGCAGTGCTAGTTGGGACATTCTCAATCAGCCCCAGCATTTT.

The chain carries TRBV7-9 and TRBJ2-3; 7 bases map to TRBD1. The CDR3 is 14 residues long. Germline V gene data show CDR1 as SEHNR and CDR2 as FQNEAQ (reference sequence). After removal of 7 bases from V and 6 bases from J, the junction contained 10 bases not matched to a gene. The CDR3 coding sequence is TGTGCCAGCACCACCCGGCAAGGGGGCGATACGCAGTATTTT. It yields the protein CASTTRQGGDTQYF.